This TCR beta chain derives from a study of blood T cell repertoires in COVID-19. Study-wide background: COVID-19 samples, acute and convalescent, were from the United States, Italy and Spain.

Germline V gives CDR1 KGHDR, CDR2 SFDVKD. This CDR3 comprises 15 residues. The V gene end was trimmed by 6 bases and the J gene end by 2 bases; junction bases not matched to a gene: 6. Produced via immunoSEQ multiplex PCR; TCRdb's table is partial and in-frame only. The profile shows 200,000 to 300,000 clones, roughly 90% of them singletons. V gene TRBV24-1 combines with J gene TRBJ2-1; 7 bases are shared with TRBD1. The sequence was obtained from a man between 40 and 49 years old who had recovered from COVID-19. Sequencing was performed on PBMCs or T cells enriched from blood (not recorded which). The CDR3 here is CATSPKGATYNEQFF. The CDR3 bases are TGTGCCACCAGTCCCAAGGGGGCCACCTACAATGAGCAGTTCTTC.